This T cell receptor (beta chain) derives from a study of T cell changes during pregnancy in multiple sclerosis. The data were produced by immunoSEQ multiplex PCR, yet TCRdb's version contains in-frame clones alone and is incomplete. Here the sample spans around 100,000 clones, 90% to 95% being singletons. This clone has only one observation. The sequence was obtained from a female donor with multiple sclerosis, enrolled in a pregnancy study. This specimen was peripheral blood, taken before pregnancy.

DNA for the CDR3: TGTGCCAGTAGTGGCCGGGAGGGACAGGGGGCGTCGGAGACCCAGTACTTC. Amino acids: CASSGREGQGASETQYF. J is TRBJ2-5 and V is TRBV19, with 12 bases matching TRBD1. The CDR3 sequence is 17 residues long. Trimming took 5 bases from V and 5 from J; bases not matched to a gene: 12. Germline assignment: CDR1 LNHDA and CDR2 SQIVND (reference sequence).